This T cell receptor beta chain came from a study of T cell repertoires in cytomegalovirus infection. Deletions cut 5 bases from V and 6 bases from J, with 26 bases between. The germline V gene has CDR1 SNHLY and CDR2 FYNNEI. This CDR3 comprises 18 residues. TCRdb used MiXCR to reprocess the reads, holding one entry per CDR3 protein. Seen here are 750,000 to 950,000 distinct CDR3 sequences, about 27% observed once, and the top ten hold around 13%. On this clonotype: The antigen remains undetermined.

V is TRBV2 and J is TRBJ1-5; maybe TRBD1 (6 bases). The sequence was obtained from a human donor in good health (CMV status not recorded). Some clones in this sample may be carry-over from other donors' samples. The sequences come from cultured CD8+ T cells from PBMCs, collected from culture after CMV antigen stimulation. The CDR3 bases are TGTGCCAGCAGTCCCAACCCCCAAGTCCACAGGGCCCGTCAGCCCCAGCATTTT. Encoded protein: CASSPNPQVHRARQPQHF.